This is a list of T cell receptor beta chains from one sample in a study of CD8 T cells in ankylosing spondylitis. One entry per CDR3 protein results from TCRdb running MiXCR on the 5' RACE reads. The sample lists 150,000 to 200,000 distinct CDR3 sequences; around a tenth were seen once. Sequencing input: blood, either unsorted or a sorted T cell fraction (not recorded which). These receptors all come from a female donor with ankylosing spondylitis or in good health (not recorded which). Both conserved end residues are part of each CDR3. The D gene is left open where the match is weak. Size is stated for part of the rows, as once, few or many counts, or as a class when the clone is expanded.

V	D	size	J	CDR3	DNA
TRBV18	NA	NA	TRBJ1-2	CASSPIWKYGYTF	TGTGCCAGCTCACCAATCTGGAAGTATGGCTACACCTTC
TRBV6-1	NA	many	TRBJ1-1	CASMGTEAFF	TGTGCCAGCATGGGCACTGAAGCTTTCTTT
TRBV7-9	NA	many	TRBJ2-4	CASSPTPWGEAKNIQYF	TGTGCCAGCAGCCCTACTCCGTGGGGCGAAGCCAAAAACATTCAGTACTTC
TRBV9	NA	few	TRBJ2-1	CASSGIYNEQFF	TGTGCCAGCAGCGGGATATACAATGAGCAGTTCTTC
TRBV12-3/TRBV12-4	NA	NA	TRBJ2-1	CACSLSLWFYHTPLDEQFF	TGTGCCTGCAGTTTAAGCCTCTGGTTTTATCACACCCCCTTAGATGAGCAGTTCTTC
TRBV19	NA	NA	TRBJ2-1	CASSTQTGSLFYNEQFF	TGTGCCAGTAGTACCCAAACAGGGTCGCTTTTCTACAATGAGCAGTTCTTC
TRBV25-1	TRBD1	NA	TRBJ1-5	CASSEGGDRDQPQHF	TGTGCCAGCAGTGAGGGGGGGGACAGAGATCAGCCCCAGCATTTT
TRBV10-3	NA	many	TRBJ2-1	CAIRSSGNEQFF	TGTGCCATCAGGTCGTCCGGGAATGAGCAGTTCTTC
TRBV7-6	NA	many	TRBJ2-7	CASSPGEGYEQYF	TGTGCCAGCAGCCCTGGTGAGGGCTACGAGCAGTACTTC
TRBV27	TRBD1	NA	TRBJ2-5	CASSFSSGGETQYF	TGTGCCAGCAGTTTTAGCTCAGGGGGTGAGACCCAGTACTTC
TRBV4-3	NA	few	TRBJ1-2	CASSQDRGGYTF	TGCGCCAGCAGCCAAGATCGGGGCGGCTACACCTTC